This TCR beta chain was sequenced for a study of blood T cell repertoires in COVID-19. Study-wide background: T cells, B-cell-depleted T cells, or PBMCs provided the cDNA or gDNA that served as material.

Original handling: The assay estimated nucleated cells by amplifying reference gene primers. TCRdb's table, derived via immunoSEQ multiplex PCR, lists solely in-frame clones and lacks some. V, J and clone size reflect that table, while D and trimming were determined from the DNA. The top ten clones hold about 7% of a sample with some 150,000 clones, around 84% of them seen once. Germline-derived CDR1 and CDR2 are SEHNR and FQNEAQ (reference sequence). V dropped 4 bases and J dropped 4 bases, with 10 bases sitting between them. There are 14 residues in the CDR3. The clonotype originates from a woman aged 50 to 60 in a cohort sampled during active or convalescent COVID-19. Specimen: peripheral blood. The rearrangement links TRBV7-9 to TRBJ1-4, with D unresolved. The DNA for the CDR3 is TGTGCCAGCAGCTGGGGTCGGGGTAATGAAAAACTGTTTTTT. As protein: CASSWGRGNEKLFF.